These 3 T cell receptor beta chains were all obtained from the same sample, sequenced in a study of blood T cell repertoires in COVID-19. Generated by immunoSEQ multiplex PCR, the TCRdb table keeps only in-frame clones and is missing some. The sample includes a few hundred thousand clones, about 90% seen only once; the top ten take about 2%. Source material: peripheral blood. The receptors were sampled from a man younger than 35 with active or convalescent COVID-19.

The gene calls are TRBV5-1 and TRBJ1-1; D possibly corresponds to TRBD1 (6 bases). The germline gives CDR1 SGHRS, CDR2 YFSETQ. V lost 5 bases and J lost 1, with 15 bases in between. This CDR3 region has 15 residues. The CDR3 loop is CASRPVAGANTEAFF. As DNA, the CDR3 is TGCGCCAGCAGGCCCGTAGCAGGGGCGAACACTGAAGCTTTCTTT.

The CDR3 bases are TGTGCCAGCTCACTAAATACTCCGGGACAGGGTTTGAACACCATATATTTT. This encodes CASSLNTPGQGLNTIYF. The chain recombines TRBV18 with TRBJ1-3; 9 positions match TRBD1. Trimming cost V 4 bases and J 7 bases; bases outside gene matches: 14. Looked up from germline, CDR1 is KGHSH and CDR2 is LQKENI. CDR3 length equals 17 residues.

The chain has TRBV19 and TRBJ2-6; 9 bases align to TRBD1. V was pared by 5 bases and J by 3 bases, with 11 bases of the junction left unmatched. CDR3 size: 18 residues. Germline V gene sequence: CDR1 LNHDA, CDR2 SQIVND (reference sequence). CDR3 sequence: CASSLKPGTGRGANVLTF. The CDR3 nucleotides read TGTGCCAGTAGTTTGAAACCCGGGACAGGGCGTGGGGCCAACGTCCTGACTTTC.